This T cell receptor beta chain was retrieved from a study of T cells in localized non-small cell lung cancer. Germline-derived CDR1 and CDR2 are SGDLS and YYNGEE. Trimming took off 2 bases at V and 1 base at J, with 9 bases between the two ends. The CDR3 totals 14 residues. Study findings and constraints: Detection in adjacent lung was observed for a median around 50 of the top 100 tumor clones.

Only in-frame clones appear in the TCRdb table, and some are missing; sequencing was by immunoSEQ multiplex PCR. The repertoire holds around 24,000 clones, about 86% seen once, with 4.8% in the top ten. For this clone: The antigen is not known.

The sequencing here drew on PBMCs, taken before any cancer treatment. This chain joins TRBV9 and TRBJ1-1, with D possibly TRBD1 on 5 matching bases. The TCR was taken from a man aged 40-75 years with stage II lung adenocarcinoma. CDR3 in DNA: TGTGCCAGCAGCGTCAGTGGGACGAACACTGAAGCTTTCTTT. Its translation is CASSVSGTNTEAFF.